This section outlines one T cell receptor beta chain sequence together with its context. No antigen is known for it. The source of the sample is a study of neoadjuvant anti-PD-1 for oral cavity cancer. Study-wide results and caveats: Higher pretreatment Treg/Th17 ratios tracked higher pretreatment blood clonality. With a few patients per group, TCR findings need larger cohorts.

Time point of the sample: after neoadjuvant nivolumab, at surgical resection. Patients had HPV-negative, locally advanced oral cavity squamous cell carcinoma. Clones were sequenced by immunoSEQ multiplex PCR, and TCRdb holds only the in-frame ones, with some missing. The sample consists of roughly 20,000 clones, less than 50% of them appearing once. This CDR3 region has 13 residues. Germline V gene sequence: CDR1 SGDLS, CDR2 YYNGEE. V was pared by 0 bases and J by 8 bases, with 11 bases between. The receptor was derived from a person aged 35-79 years with oral cavity squamous cell carcinoma. The rearrangement links TRBV9 to TRBJ1-2; no clear D gene. The sequenced sample was tumor tissue, obtained after nivolumab (anti-PD-1) treatment. DNA of the CDR3: TGTGCCAGCAGCGTAGTTCAGTTCGGGGGCTACACCTTC. Translation gives CASSVVQFGGYTF. The variable domain in full, with the rest retrieved from reference TRBV9 and TRBJ1-2, is DSGVTQTPKHLITATGQRVTLRCSPRSGDLSVYWYQQSLDQGLQFLIQYYNGEERAKGNILERFSAQQFPDLHSELNLSSLELGDSALYFCASSVVQFGGYTFGSGTRLTVV.